This entry lists 2 T cell receptor beta chains sequenced from one sample in a study of cytomegalovirus exposure and HLA in healthy donors. Clones were sequenced by immunoSEQ multiplex PCR, and TCRdb holds only the in-frame ones, with some missing. Here the sample spans around 220,000 clones, approximately 86% being singletons. The sample comprised PBMCs. The receptors originated from a woman in her late teens or twenties in good health and CMV-seronegative.

The V gene is TRBV9, the J gene TRBJ1-2; D perhaps matches TRBD1 (5 bases). This CDR3 is built from 13 residues. CDR1 and CDR2 from the germline V gene are SGDLS and YYNGEE. The V gene lost 0 bases and the J gene lost 8 bases, with 11 bases spanning the gap. This CDR3 reads CASSVEVGQGYTF. The CDR3 DNA sequence: TGTGCCAGCAGCGTAGAGGTGGGGCAGGGCTACACCTTC.

The chain couples TRBV28 to TRBJ1-2, with D maybe TRBD1 (6 bases). The germline V gene encodes CDR1 MDHEN and CDR2 SYDVKM. CDR3 length: 14 amino acids. The V end lost 4 bases, the J end lost 8 bases, and 17 bases lay between the germline ends. CDR3 DNA: TGTGCCAGCAGTTCTGACAGGTTCTCGGGCGGCTACACCTTC. Translation: CASSSDRFSGGYTF.